This T cell receptor beta chain was identified in a study of shared clonotypes between healthy human individuals. Study observations and caveats: In four donors, around 5.5% of naive CD4 clonotypes appeared in common.

The CDR3 is 11 residues long. The germline V and J ends were trimmed by 11 bases and 7 bases, with 12 bases remaining between them. Germline V gene sequence: CDR1 MDHEN, CDR2 SYDVKM. This clone was seen a single time. Its antigen remains unidentified. Naive CD8 cells lacked CD45RO and underwent positive selection for CCR7, leaving out terminally differentiated effector memory CD45RA+ cells. Only in-frame clones appear in the TCRdb table, and some are missing; sequencing was by immunoSEQ multiplex PCR. The sample records around 650,000 clones, 95% to 97% being singletons. Sequenced sample: naive CD8+ T cells sorted from blood. The sequence was obtained from a young woman in good health. The chain combines TRBV28 with TRBJ1-3; D is undetermined. This CDR3 reads CAGRSGNTIYF. CDR3 nucleotides: TGTGCCGGGCGGAGTGGGAACACCATATATTTT.